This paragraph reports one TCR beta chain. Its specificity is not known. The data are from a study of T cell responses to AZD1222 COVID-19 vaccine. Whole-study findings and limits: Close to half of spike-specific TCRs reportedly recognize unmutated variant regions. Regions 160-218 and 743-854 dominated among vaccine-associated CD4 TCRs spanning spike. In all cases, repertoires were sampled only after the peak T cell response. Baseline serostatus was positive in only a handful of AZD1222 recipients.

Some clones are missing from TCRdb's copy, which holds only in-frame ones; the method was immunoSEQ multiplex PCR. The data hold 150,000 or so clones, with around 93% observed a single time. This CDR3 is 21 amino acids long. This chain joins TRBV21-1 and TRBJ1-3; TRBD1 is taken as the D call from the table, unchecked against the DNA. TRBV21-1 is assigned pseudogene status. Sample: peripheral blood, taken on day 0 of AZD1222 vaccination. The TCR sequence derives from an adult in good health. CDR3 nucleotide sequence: TGTGCCAGCAGCAAAGGGGTGGAGGCAGGGGTCGATCACGGCTCTGGAAACACCATATATTTT. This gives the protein CASSKGVEAGVDHGSGNTIYF.